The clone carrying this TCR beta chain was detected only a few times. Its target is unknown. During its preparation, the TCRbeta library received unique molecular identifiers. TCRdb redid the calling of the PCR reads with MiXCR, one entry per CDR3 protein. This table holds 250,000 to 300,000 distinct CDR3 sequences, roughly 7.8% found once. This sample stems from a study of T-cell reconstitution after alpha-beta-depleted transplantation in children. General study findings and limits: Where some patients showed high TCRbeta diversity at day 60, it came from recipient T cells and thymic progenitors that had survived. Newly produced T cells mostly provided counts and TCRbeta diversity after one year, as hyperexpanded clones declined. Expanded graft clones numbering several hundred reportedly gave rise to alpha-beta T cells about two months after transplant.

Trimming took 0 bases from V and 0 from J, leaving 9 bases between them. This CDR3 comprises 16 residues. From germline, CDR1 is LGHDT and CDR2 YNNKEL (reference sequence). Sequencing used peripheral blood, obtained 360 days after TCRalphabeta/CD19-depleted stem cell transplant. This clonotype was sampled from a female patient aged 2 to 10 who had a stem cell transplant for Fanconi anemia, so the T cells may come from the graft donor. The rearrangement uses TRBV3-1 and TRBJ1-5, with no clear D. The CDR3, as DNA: TGTGCCAGCAGCCAAGATTATGGGTTTAGCAATCAGCCCCAGCATTTT. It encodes CASSQDYGFSNQPQHF.